Each of the 15 T cell receptor beta chains below was sequenced from the same sample in a study of T cell changes during pregnancy in multiple sclerosis. The data were produced by immunoSEQ multiplex PCR, yet TCRdb's version contains in-frame clones alone and is incomplete. The sample includes roughly 55,000 clones, over 80% of them seen just once. The sample consisted of CD4+ T cells from peripheral blood mononuclear cells, taken after pregnancy. The receptors come from a female donor in good health, enrolled as a control in a pregnancy study.

The gene calls are TRBV7-9 and TRBJ2-7, with 10 bases fitting TRBD1. Germline V gene lookup returns CDR1 SEHNR and CDR2 FQNEAQ (reference sequence). This CDR3 is built from 14 residues. Trimming at V came to 5 bases and at J to 7 bases, leaving 8 bases not matched to a gene. The CDR3 is CASSTRQGAREQYF. CDR3 coding DNA: TGTGCCAGCAGCACAAGACAGGGGGCGAGGGAGCAGTACTTC.

The gene calls are TRBV20-1 and TRBJ1-1; D is unresolved. Germline lookup yields CDR1 DFQATT and CDR2 SNEGSKA (reference sequence). V was trimmed by 8 bases and J by 6 bases, leaving 4 bases between them. This CDR3 has 8 residues. The DNA of the CDR3 is TGCAGTACTCCTGAAGCTTTCTTT. This codes for CSTPEAFF.

This chain uses TRBV4-2 with TRBJ2-7; 7 positions agree with TRBD2. There are 13 residues in the CDR3. Germline CDR1 LGHNA, CDR2 YNFKEQ. Unmatched junction bases numbered 2, after V lost 1 base and J lost 5 bases. The CDR3 region is CASSQVGGDEQYF. The CDR3 DNA reads TGTGCCAGCAGCCAAGTTGGGGGGGACGAGCAGTACTTC.

The chain carries TRBV4-1 and TRBJ2-3; D is uncertain. This CDR3 has 17 residues. Trimming took off 1 base at V and 0 bases at J, with 14 bases between the two ends. Germline CDR1 and CDR2: MGHRA and YSYEKL. CDR3 sequence (DNA): TGCGCCAGCAGCCAAGGTCTCCGGGTCCCTAGCACAGATACGCAGTATTTT. It codes for CASSQGLRVPSTDTQYF.

This rearrangement joins TRBV5-6 to TRBJ1-2; 9 nucleotides line up with TRBD1. In germline, CDR1 is SGHDT, CDR2 YYEEEE. The CDR3 totals 15 residues. V lost 3 bases and J lost 4; bases outside the gene matches: 7. Here the CDR3 reads CASSSRTGVPYGYTF. DNA of the CDR3: TGTGCCAGCAGCTCGCGGACAGGGGTCCCCTATGGCTACACCTTC. The full variable domain, with the rest looked up from reference TRBV5-6 and TRBJ1-2, is DAGVTQSPTHLIKTRGQQVTLRCSPKSGHDTVSWYQQALGQGPQFIFQYYEEEERQRGNFPDRFSGHQFPNYSSELNVNALLLGDSALYLCASSSRTGVPYGYTFGSGTRLTVV.

The CDR3 spells CASRRTGGMGTEAFF. The CDR3 DNA reads as TGTGCCAGCAGGAGGACAGGGGGTATGGGCACTGAAGCTTTCTTT. The J gene is TRBJ1-1, the V gene TRBV7-3; 10 bases are shared with TRBD1. Germline V gene sequence: CDR1 SGHTA, CDR2 FQGTGA. V shed 6 bases and J 4 bases; nucleotides not matched to a gene: 8. CDR3 length equals 15 residues.

The V gene is TRBV18, the J gene TRBJ2-2; a possible D gene is TRBD1 (6 bases). CDR1 and CDR2 from the germline V gene are KGHSH and LQKENI. V dropped 3 bases and J dropped 7 bases, with 15 bases sitting between them. The CDR3 runs 15 residues. The CDR3 sequence: CASSPNRDSVGELFF. The CDR3 DNA reads TGTGCCAGCTCACCGAACAGGGATAGTGTCGGGGAGCTGTTTTTT.

The chain recombines TRBV29-1 with TRBJ2-7; TRBD2 matches 9 bases. The ends lost 4 bases at V and 6 bases at J; junction bases unmatched: 10. Germline-derived CDR1 and CDR2 are SQVTM and ANQGSEA. This CDR3 has 14 residues. The CDR3 DNA follows: TGCAGCGTTGGCCGAGAGGGACTAGCTGGCGAGCAGTACTTC. The encoded protein is CSVGREGLAGEQYF.

J is TRBJ1-5 and V is TRBV4-3; no reliable D call. The CDR3 covers 21 residues. Per germline, CDR1 LGHNA and CDR2 YSLEER. V was trimmed by 0 bases and J by 0 bases, leaving 24 bases between them. The CDR3 loop is CASSQDWIGGSGLYSNQPQHF. The CDR3 DNA is TGCGCCAGCAGCCAAGATTGGATTGGAGGCAGTGGTCTCTATAGCAATCAGCCCCAGCATTTT.

The chain couples TRBV9 to TRBJ1-6; TRBD1 aligns across 9 bases. V lost 4 bases, J lost 5 bases, and 7 bases stayed unmatched. In germline, CDR1 is SGDLS, CDR2 YYNGEE. This CDR3 comprises 16 residues. CDR3 sequence: CASSHLQGADNSPLHF. CDR3 nucleotide sequence: TGTGCCAGCAGCCACTTACAGGGGGCGGATAATTCACCCCTCCACTTT.

This clone appeared a single time. V usage is TRBV7-9 and J usage is TRBJ2-3, with 11 bases aligning to TRBD2. Germline V lookup: CDR1 SEHNR, CDR2 FQNEAQ (reference sequence). The CDR3 length is 15 residues. Trimming cost V 8 bases and J 2 bases; bases outside gene matches: 6. The CDR3 region has the DNA TGTGCCAGCCCTGGACTAGCGGGCGTCACAGATACGCAGTATTTT. Protein product: CASPGLAGVTDTQYF. The full variable domain, with the rest looked up from reference TRBV7-9 and TRBJ2-3, is DTGVSQNPRHKITKRGQNVTFRCDPISEHNRLYWYRQTLGQGPEFLTYFQNEAQLEKSRLLSDRFSAERPKGSFSTLEIQRTEQGDSAMYLCASPGLAGVTDTQYFGPGTRLTVL.

The chain combines TRBV7-9 with TRBJ2-1; tentative D call: TRBD2 (7 bases). Trimming cost V 1 base and J 8 bases, with 21 bases left between them. The CDR3 is made up of 17 amino acids. The V gene's germline CDR1 is SEHNR and CDR2 FQNEAQ (reference sequence). The CDR3 nucleotides are TGTGCCAGCAGCTTAGTACCTCCTTGGGGGGGGCCGGATGAGCAGTTCTTC. This encodes CASSLVPPWGGPDEQFF.

The V gene is TRBV4-2, the J gene TRBJ2-4; a weak D match, TRBD1 (5 bases). CDR3 size: 15 residues. The germline gives CDR1 LGHNA, CDR2 YNFKEQ. The V and J ends lost 1 base and 4 bases respectively, with 11 bases between them. The CDR3, as DNA: TGTGCCAGCAGCCAAGCCCGACAGCGTAAAAACATTCAGTACTTC. Translated: CASSQARQRKNIQYF.

The chain combines TRBV15 with TRBJ1-2, with D possibly TRBD1 on 6 matching bases. Germline-derived CDR1 and CDR2 are LNHNV and YYDKDF (reference sequence). V dropped 7 bases and J dropped 4 bases, with 19 bases sitting between them. The CDR3 runs 15 residues. The CDR3 protein is CATTRQGQGLYGYTF. The CDR3 DNA reads TGTGCCACCACCCGCCAGGGGCAGGGGCTCTATGGCTACACCTTC.

This clone showed up just once. The genes are TRBV19 and TRBJ1-2; the match to TRBD1 covers 9 bases. With V trimmed by 1 base and J by 8 bases, 8 bases remained unmatched. CDR3 length: 15 residues. CDR1 and CDR2 (germline): LNHDA, SQIVND (reference sequence). The CDR3 DNA reads as TGTGCCAGTAGTATAGGACAGGGGGAGCTAAGCGGCTACACCTTC. This gives the protein CASSIGQGELSGYTF. Using reference TRBV19 and TRBJ1-2 for the parts outside the CDR3, the full variable domain is DGGITQSPKYLFRKEGQNVTLSCEQNLNHDAMYWYRQDPGQGLRLIYYSQIVNDFQKGDIAEGYSVSREKKESFPLTVTSAQKNPTAFYLCASSIGQGELSGYTFGSGTRLTVV.